Included here is one T cell receptor beta chain sequence, with context. Clones were read by immunoSEQ multiplex PCR, and TCRdb kept only the in-frame ones, dropping some. The data contain around 41,000 clones, 88% of them singletons. The data originate from a study of OX40 agonist ivuxolimab in advanced cancers. Study information: Recorded diagnoses for dose-escalation patients were hepatocellular carcinoma, melanoma, renal cell or head and neck cancer. The dose-escalation cohort was about 86% male, with a mean age of around 60 years, ranging about 23 to 79.

V trimming: 6 bases; J trimming: 1 base; junction bases outside the gene matches: 2. The CDR3 has 13 amino acids. The germline CDR1 and CDR2 sequences are SGHRS and YFSETQ. Material: CD4+ or CD8+ T cells sorted from blood, obtained in a trial of the OX40 agonist ivuxolimab. This chain links TRBV5-1 with TRBJ1-1; 8 bases agree with TRBD1. This TCR was recovered from an adult with an advanced solid tumor such as melanoma, head and neck, liver or kidney cancer. The CDR3 DNA reads TGCGCCAGCATCGGGACAGGGAACACTGAAGCTTTCTTT. Protein product: CASIGTGNTEAFF.